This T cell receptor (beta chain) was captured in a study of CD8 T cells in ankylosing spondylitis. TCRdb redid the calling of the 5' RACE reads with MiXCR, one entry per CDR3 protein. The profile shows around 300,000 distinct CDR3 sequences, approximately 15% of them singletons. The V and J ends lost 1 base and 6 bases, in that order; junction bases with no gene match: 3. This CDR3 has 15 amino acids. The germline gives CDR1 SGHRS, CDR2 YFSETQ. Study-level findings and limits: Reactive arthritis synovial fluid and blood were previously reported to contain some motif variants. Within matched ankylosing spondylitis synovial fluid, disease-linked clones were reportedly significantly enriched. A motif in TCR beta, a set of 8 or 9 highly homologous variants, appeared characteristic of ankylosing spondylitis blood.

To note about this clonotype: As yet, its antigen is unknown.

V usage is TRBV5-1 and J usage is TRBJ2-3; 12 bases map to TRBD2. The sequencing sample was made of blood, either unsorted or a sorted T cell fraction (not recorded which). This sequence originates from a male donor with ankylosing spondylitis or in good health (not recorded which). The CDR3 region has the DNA TGCGCCAGCAGCTTGCTAGCGGGAGGGGCGGATACGCAGTATTTT. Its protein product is CASSLLAGGADTQYF.